A selection of T cell receptor beta chains follows, all from one sample in a study of T cells in Graves' hyperthyroidism and ophthalmopathy. In TCRdb, the multiplex PCR reads were re-called with MiXCR into one record per CDR3 protein. The sample records around 620,000 distinct CDR3 sequences, about half being singletons. Sequencing was performed on peripheral blood or thyroid tissue (not recorded which). These TCRs come from an adult woman with Graves' disease, either hyperthyroidism or ophthalmopathy (not recorded which). CDR3s include the opening cysteine and the closing phenylalanine or tryptophan. Fields, in order: D gene, V gene, J gene, clone size, CDR3 protein, CDR3 DNA. A D gene is named only where the DNA matches it firmly. Not every row has a clone size; where given, it reads once, few, many or a size class.

d_gene: -
v_gene: TRBV5-1
j_gene: TRBJ2-6
abundance: few
CDR3aa: CASSPGNYGANVLTF
CDR3nt: TGCGCCAGCAGCCCAGGGAACTATGGGGCCAACGTCCTGACTTTC

d_gene: TRBD1
v_gene: TRBV4-2
j_gene: TRBJ1-5
abundance: many
CDR3aa: CASSPGRDRNQPQHF
CDR3nt: TGTGCCAGCAGCCCCGGACGGGACAGGAATCAGCCCCAGCATTTT

d_gene: TRBD2
v_gene: TRBV20-1
j_gene: TRBJ2-7
abundance: many
CDR3aa: CSARASSGSQYF
CDR3nt: TGCAGTGCTAGAGCGTCTAGCGGGAGCCAGTACTTC

d_gene: TRBD1
v_gene: TRBV29-1
j_gene: TRBJ1-5
abundance: -
CDR3aa: CSVGTGNGNQPQHF
CDR3nt: TGCAGCGTCGGGACAGGGAACGGCAATCAGCCCCAGCATTTT

d_gene: -
v_gene: TRBV9
j_gene: TRBJ2-7
abundance: -
CDR3aa: CASSAPGHSYEQYF
CDR3nt: TGTGCCAGCAGCGCCCCGGGACACTCCTACGAGCAGTACTTC

d_gene: -
v_gene: TRBV20-1
j_gene: TRBJ1-2
abundance: -
CDR3aa: CSASKGIGYGYTF
CDR3nt: TGCAGTGCTAGTAAGGGGATCGGCTATGGCTACACCTTC

d_gene: -
v_gene: TRBV10-3
j_gene: TRBJ1-1
abundance: once
CDR3aa: CASTQLVLSGRNTEAFF
CDR3nt: TGTGCCAGCACCCAACTGGTGCTAAGTGGGAGGAACACTGAAGCTTTCTTT

d_gene: TRBD1
v_gene: TRBV10-3
j_gene: TRBJ2-7
abundance: -
CDR3aa: CATAEGQAYEQYF
CDR3nt: TGTGCCACGGCGGAGGGACAGGCCTACGAGCAGTACTTC

d_gene: TRBD2
v_gene: TRBV7-2
j_gene: TRBJ2-7
abundance: many
CDR3aa: CASSLNSGRSYEQYF
CDR3nt: TGTGCCAGCAGCTTAAATAGCGGGAGATCCTACGAGCAGTACTTC

d_gene: TRBD2
v_gene: TRBV10-3
j_gene: TRBJ2-5
abundance: -
CDR3aa: CAIIGLAVEAQYF
CDR3nt: TGTGCCATAATTGGACTAGCGGTTGAGGCCCAGTACTTC

d_gene: -
v_gene: TRBV7-9
j_gene: TRBJ1-1
abundance: many
CDR3aa: CASSTPPGTEAFF
CDR3nt: TGTGCCAGCAGCACCCCCCCGGGGACTGAAGCTTTCTTT

d_gene: -
v_gene: TRBV24-1
j_gene: TRBJ2-7
abundance: -
CDR3aa: CATSDSSLPYEQYF
CDR3nt: TGTGCCACCAGTGATTCCTCGTTGCCTTACGAGCAGTACTTC

d_gene: -
v_gene: TRBV29-1
j_gene: TRBJ1-2
abundance: -
CDR3aa: CSVALNQGAHGYTF
CDR3nt: TGCAGCGTGGCTCTCAATCAGGGAGCCCATGGCTACACCTTC

d_gene: -
v_gene: TRBV2
j_gene: TRBJ2-2
abundance: many
CDR3aa: CASSEGTESGTYTGELFF
CDR3nt: TGTGCCAGCAGTGAAGGGACGGAGAGTGGGACCTACACCGGGGAGCTGTTTTTT

d_gene: -
v_gene: TRBV9
j_gene: TRBJ2-6
abundance: many
CDR3aa: CASSGSRDGSYVLTF
CDR3nt: TGTGCCAGCAGCGGATCCCGGGACGGGTCCTACGTCCTGACTTTC

d_gene: TRBD1
v_gene: TRBV4-1
j_gene: TRBJ1-2
abundance: many
CDR3aa: CASSRQIRGMGGYTF
CDR3nt: TGCGCCAGCAGCCGGCAGATCAGGGGGATGGGTGGCTACACCTTC

d_gene: -
v_gene: TRBV5-1
j_gene: TRBJ1-2
abundance: many
CDR3aa: CASSPPTGFVDGYTF
CDR3nt: TGCGCCAGCAGCCCACCAACGGGGTTCGTAGATGGCTACACCTTC

d_gene: -
v_gene: TRBV20-1
j_gene: TRBJ1-3
abundance: many
CDR3aa: CSAGEGGDTIYF
CDR3nt: TGCAGTGCTGGGGAAGGAGGGGACACCATATATTTT

d_gene: -
v_gene: TRBV5-1
j_gene: TRBJ1-1
abundance: -
CDR3aa: CASSLGATGANTEAFF
CDR3nt: TGCGCCAGCAGCTTGGGGGCGACAGGAGCGAACACTGAAGCTTTCTTT

d_gene: TRBD1
v_gene: TRBV29-1
j_gene: TRBJ2-5
abundance: few
CDR3aa: CSVGQGGGQETQYF
CDR3nt: TGCAGCGTGGGACAGGGGGGAGGACAAGAGACCCAGTACTTC

d_gene: -
v_gene: TRBV10-3
j_gene: TRBJ2-5
abundance: -
CDR3aa: CAISELQIKGMMETQYF
CDR3nt: TGTGCCATCAGTGAGTTACAAATCAAGGGGATGATGGAGACCCAGTACTTC

d_gene: TRBD2
v_gene: TRBV11-2
j_gene: TRBJ2-5
abundance: few
CDR3aa: CASSRTSLETQYF
CDR3nt: TGTGCCAGCAGCAGGACTAGTCTTGAGACCCAGTACTTC

d_gene: -
v_gene: TRBV18
j_gene: TRBJ1-4
abundance: -
CDR3aa: CASSPRANEKLFF
CDR3nt: TGTGCCAGCTCACCGAGGGCGAATGAAAAACTGTTTTTT

d_gene: -
v_gene: TRBV27
j_gene: TRBJ1-1
abundance: -
CDR3aa: CASSLVGGAVGRTEAFF
CDR3nt: TGTGCCAGCAGTCTGGTGGGAGGTGCTGTGGGGAGGACTGAAGCTTTCTTT

d_gene: TRBD1
v_gene: TRBV7-6
j_gene: TRBJ2-7
abundance: -
CDR3aa: CASSLGTGGWQYF
CDR3nt: TGTGCCAGCAGCTTAGGGACAGGTGGGTGGCAGTACTTC

d_gene: -
v_gene: TRBV2
j_gene: TRBJ1-1
abundance: -
CDR3aa: CASSMGLVNTEAFF
CDR3nt: TGTGCCAGCAGTATGGGACTCGTAAACACTGAAGCTTTCTTT

d_gene: -
v_gene: TRBV5-6
j_gene: TRBJ1-6
abundance: many
CDR3aa: CASRWSSYNSPLHF
CDR3nt: TGTGCCAGCAGATGGAGCTCCTATAATTCACCCCTCCACTTT

d_gene: -
v_gene: TRBV5-1
j_gene: TRBJ2-7
abundance: many
CDR3aa: CASSGDWEAYEQYF
CDR3nt: TGCGCCAGCAGCGGGGATTGGGAGGCCTACGAGCAGTACTTC

d_gene: -
v_gene: TRBV10-3
j_gene: TRBJ2-7
abundance: -
CDR3aa: CAISESKAGNQGEQYF
CDR3nt: TGTGCCATCAGTGAGTCAAAGGCCGGGAATCAGGGCGAGCAGTACTTC

d_gene: -
v_gene: TRBV5-6
j_gene: TRBJ2-7
abundance: many
CDR3aa: CASSLGSSLPYEQYF
CDR3nt: TGTGCCAGCAGCTTGGGCTCCTCCCTGCCCTACGAGCAGTACTTC

d_gene: -
v_gene: TRBV7-9
j_gene: TRBJ2-7
abundance: many
CDR3aa: CASSLYRYEQYF
CDR3nt: TGTGCCAGCAGCTTATACAGATACGAGCAGTACTTC

d_gene: TRBD2
v_gene: TRBV18
j_gene: TRBJ2-7
abundance: -
CDR3aa: CASSPPPTSGRSYEQYF
CDR3nt: TGTGCCAGCTCACCACCGCCGACTAGCGGGAGATCTTACGAGCAGTACTTC

d_gene: -
v_gene: TRBV29-1
j_gene: TRBJ2-5
abundance: -
CDR3aa: CSVSIGTAGTETQYF
CDR3nt: TGCAGCGTTTCAATAGGGACAGCGGGCACAGAGACCCAGTACTTC

d_gene: -
v_gene: TRBV6-5
j_gene: TRBJ1-4
abundance: many
CDR3aa: CASSPTLSGNEKLFF
CDR3nt: TGTGCCAGCAGCCCAACCTTGTCGGGCAATGAAAAACTGTTTTTT

d_gene: TRBD2
v_gene: TRBV10-3
j_gene: TRBJ2-7
abundance: many
CDR3aa: CAISPSGRVYEQYF
CDR3nt: TGTGCCATCAGTCCTAGCGGGAGGGTCTACGAGCAGTACTTC

d_gene: TRBD2
v_gene: TRBV7-6
j_gene: TRBJ2-7
abundance: -
CDR3aa: CASSPAAGVHEQYF
CDR3nt: TGTGCCAGCAGCCCCGCAGCGGGGGTCCACGAGCAGTACTTC

d_gene: -
v_gene: TRBV7-6
j_gene: TRBJ1-2
abundance: -
CDR3aa: CASSPYRIGGYTF
CDR3nt: TGTGCCAGCAGCCCCTACAGGATAGGCGGCTACACCTTC

d_gene: -
v_gene: TRBV9
j_gene: TRBJ2-1
abundance: -
CDR3aa: CASSVESNTEQFF
CDR3nt: TGTGCCAGCAGCGTAGAATCGAACACTGAGCAGTTCTTC

d_gene: TRBD2
v_gene: TRBV10-3
j_gene: TRBJ2-5
abundance: -
CDR3aa: CAISSTSGETQYF
CDR3nt: TGTGCCATCAGCTCGACTAGCGGGGAGACCCAGTACTTC

d_gene: TRBD2
v_gene: TRBV12-3/TRBV12-4
j_gene: TRBJ2-5
abundance: many
CDR3aa: CASSRLAGERMAQYF
CDR3nt: TGTGCCAGCAGTAGACTAGCGGGGGAACGAATGGCCCAGTACTTC

d_gene: -
v_gene: TRBV5-1
j_gene: TRBJ2-5
abundance: -
CDR3aa: CASTQEILQETQYF
CDR3nt: TGCGCCAGCACTCAGGAGATCCTCCAAGAGACCCAGTACTTC

d_gene: TRBD1
v_gene: TRBV25-1
j_gene: TRBJ1-4
abundance: few
CDR3aa: CASSGQGVFEKLFF
CDR3nt: TGTGCCAGCAGTGGACAGGGAGTGTTTGAAAAACTGTTTTTT

d_gene: -
v_gene: TRBV13
j_gene: TRBJ2-7
abundance: -
CDR3aa: CASSLKGFQVKQYF
CDR3nt: TGTGCTAGCAGCTTAAAGGGGTTTCAGGTAAAGCAGTACTTC

d_gene: -
v_gene: TRBV2
j_gene: TRBJ2-7
abundance: -
CDR3aa: CASSEFRRSNTGELYF
CDR3nt: TGTGCCAGCAGTGAATTCAGGAGATCGAACACCGGGGAGCTGTACTTC

d_gene: TRBD1
v_gene: TRBV6-5
j_gene: TRBJ2-7
abundance: many
CDR3aa: CASSGQGTFYEQYF
CDR3nt: TGTGCCAGCAGCGGACAGGGTACTTTCTACGAGCAGTACTTC

d_gene: -
v_gene: TRBV29-1
j_gene: TRBJ2-5
abundance: many
CDR3aa: CTPPGKGPQETQYF
CDR3nt: TGCACCCCCCCAGGAAAGGGACCCCAAGAGACCCAGTACTTC

d_gene: -
v_gene: TRBV12-3/TRBV12-4
j_gene: TRBJ1-1
abundance: many
CDR3aa: CASTNPSTGRTEAFF
CDR3nt: TGTGCCAGCACAAACCCCTCCACAGGGAGGACTGAAGCTTTCTTT

d_gene: TRBD2
v_gene: TRBV11-2
j_gene: TRBJ2-7
abundance: many
CDR3aa: CASSPGLAGDSYEQYF
CDR3nt: TGTGCCAGCAGCCCGGGACTAGCGGGAGATTCCTACGAGCAGTACTTC

d_gene: -
v_gene: TRBV10-2
j_gene: TRBJ1-6
abundance: many
CDR3aa: CASSVNRANSPLHF
CDR3nt: TGCGCCAGCAGTGTTAACAGGGCGAATTCACCCCTCCACTTT

d_gene: TRBD2
v_gene: TRBV20-1
j_gene: TRBJ2-7
abundance: -
CDR3aa: CSARDGRWYEQYF
CDR3nt: TGCAGTGCTAGGGACGGGAGGTGGTACGAGCAGTACTTC

d_gene: -
v_gene: TRBV30
j_gene: TRBJ1-5
abundance: -
CDR3aa: CAWSVGGAGNQPQHF
CDR3nt: TGTGCCTGGAGTGTAGGGGGGGCTGGCAATCAGCCCCAGCATTTT

d_gene: -
v_gene: TRBV15
j_gene: TRBJ2-7
abundance: -
CDR3aa: CATSSQRAGTYYEQYF
CDR3nt: TGTGCCACCAGCAGCCAGAGGGCGGGAACTTACTACGAGCAGTACTTC

d_gene: TRBD2
v_gene: TRBV28
j_gene: TRBJ2-5
abundance: -
CDR3aa: CASSSIGLAGVKTQYF
CDR3nt: TGTGCCAGCAGCTCTATTGGCCTAGCGGGAGTTAAGACCCAGTACTTC

d_gene: -
v_gene: TRBV3-1
j_gene: TRBJ2-7
abundance: many
CDR3aa: CASSQGGTNYEQYF
CDR3nt: TGTGCCAGCAGCCAAGGGGGGACCAACTACGAGCAGTACTTC